The 16 T cell receptor beta chains reported below all come from one sample, sequenced in a study of breast tumors, draining lymph nodes, adjacent tissues. TCRdb reprocessed the multiplex PCR reads with MiXCR, giving one entry per CDR3 protein. The sample has roughly 120,000 distinct CDR3 sequences; 15% to 20% are singletons. Axillary draining lymph nodes of breast cancer patients supplied the node samples. Source material: axillary lymph node tissue. The source of these receptors is a female donor with breast cancer. Some clones in this sample may be carry-over from other donors' samples.

This clonotype was detected many times. The J gene is TRBJ1-5, the V gene TRBV29-1; TRBD1 matches 11 bases. Germline V gene lookup returns CDR1 SQVTM and CDR2 ANQGSEA. This CDR3 region has 15 residues. CDR3 bases: TGCAGTCAAACCGGGACAGGGGGACGGGATCAGCCCCAGCATTTT. Its translation is CSQTGTGGRDQPQHF. Looking up the rest from reference TRBV29-1 and TRBJ1-5 gives the full variable domain: SAVISQKPSRDICQRGTSLTIQCQVDSQVTMMFWYRQQPGQSLTLIATANQGSEATYESGFVIDKFPISRPNLTFSTLTVSNMSPEDSSIYLCSQTGTGGRDQPQHFGDGTRLSIL.

This clonotype was counted ten times or more. The genes are TRBV7-8 and TRBJ2-1, with TRBD2 identical over 9 bases. Germline V gene sequence: CDR1 SGHVS, CDR2 FQNEAQ. V dropped 1 base and J dropped 4; count of bases not matched to a gene: 2. CDR3 length: 15 residues. CDR3 sequence (DNA): TGTGCCAGCAGCTTAGGAGCGGGGGGATACAATGAGCAGTTCTTC. Its protein is CASSLGAGGYNEQFF.

This clonotype was observed at least ten times. V and J are TRBV10-3 and TRBJ2-2; TRBD2 aligns across 8 bases. The junction had 8 bases not matched to a gene; V was cut back by 4 bases and J by 4 bases. Germline CDR1 and CDR2: ENHRY and SYGVKD. The CDR3 loop spans 16 amino acids. The CDR3: CAISVRAGDGTGELFF. The CDR3 DNA is TGTGCCATCAGTGTCAGAGCGGGAGATGGCACCGGGGAGCTGTTTTTT.

This clonotype was counted ten times or more. The rearrangement links TRBV9 to TRBJ2-1; no firm D call. The CDR3 extends over 15 amino acids. The germline V gene has CDR1 SGDLS and CDR2 YYNGEE. Trimming pared 0 bases from V and 3 bases from J, leaving 10 bases between. The CDR3 nucleotides read TGTGCCAGCAGCGTAGCTGGATCCCACTACAATGAGCAGTTCTTC. This gives the protein CASSVAGSHYNEQFF.

This chain links TRBV7-2 with TRBJ1-1; no clear D gene. From germline, CDR1 is SGHTA and CDR2 FQGNSA. This CDR3 is built from 15 residues. With 2 bases removed from V and 4 bases from J, the gap between germline ends came to 14 bases. The CDR3 sequence is CASSLWGGETTEAFF. CDR3 nucleotide sequence: TGTGCCAGCAGCTTATGGGGTGGGGAGACCACTGAAGCTTTCTTT.

This clonotype was recorded at least ten times. CDR3 residues: CASSVGTSYEQYF. In DNA form, the CDR3 reads TGTGCCAGCAGCGTTGGGACTAGCTACGAGCAGTACTTC. This chain uses TRBV11-2 with TRBJ2-7; 8 positions match TRBD2. The germline V gene has CDR1 SGHAT and CDR2 FQNNGV. CDR3 length: 13 amino acids. Germline trimming cut 5 bases from V and 3 bases from J; bases unmatched to any gene: 3.

This clonotype turned up a few times. CDR3: CASIESAQGNTEAFF. The DNA of the CDR3 is TGTGCCAGCATCGAATCCGCCCAGGGGAACACTGAAGCTTTCTTT. The V call is TRBV7-2, the J call TRBJ1-1; D is possibly TRBD1 (5 bases). The CDR3 consists of 15 residues. Trimming took off 7 bases at V and 1 base at J, with 16 bases between the two ends. Germline lookup yields CDR1 SGHTA and CDR2 FQGNSA.

V usage is TRBV6-1 and J usage is TRBJ1-1; unclear D gene. V lost 3 bases, J lost 3 bases, and 14 bases lay in between. Germline CDR1 and CDR2: MNHNS and SASEGT. The CDR3 has 15 amino acids. Written as DNA, the CDR3 is TGTGCCAGCAGTGAGTGGGTCGTTAAGGACACTGAAGCTTTCTTT. Encoded protein: CASSEWVVKDTEAFF.

This clonotype occurred many times. V is TRBV19 and J is TRBJ2-1; tentatively, D is TRBD2 (5 bases). Trimming took off 3 bases at V and 1 base at J, with 13 bases between the two ends. In germline, CDR1 is LNHDA, CDR2 SQIVND (reference sequence). This CDR3 has 16 residues. The CDR3 reads CASSMRGSGSYNEQFF. The CDR3 DNA is TGTGCCAGTAGTATGAGAGGGTCGGGATCCTACAATGAGCAGTTCTTC.

This clonotype appeared many times. This chain connects TRBV9 to TRBJ2-3, with D tentatively TRBD2 (6 bases). Trimming shortened V by 0 bases and J by 6 bases, and 17 bases separated the two germline ends. The CDR3 loop spans 16 amino acids. CDR1 is SGDLS and CDR2 is YYNGEE in the germline V gene. The chain's CDR3 is CASSVGYTGLADTQYF. CDR3 coding DNA: TGTGCCAGCAGCGTAGGGTATACGGGACTTGCTGATACGCAGTATTTT. The full variable domain, with the rest looked up from reference TRBV9 and TRBJ2-3, is DSGVTQTPKHLITATGQRVTLRCSPRSGDLSVYWYQQSLDQGLQFLIQYYNGEERAKGNILERFSAQQFPDLHSELNLSSLELGDSALYFCASSVGYTGLADTQYFGPGTRLTVL.

This clonotype has ten or more counts. The CDR3 sequence is CSARDFAGEGTGELFF. CDR3 DNA sequence: TGCAGTGCTAGAGATTTTGCGGGAGAGGGCACCGGGGAGCTGTTTTTT. V is TRBV20-1 and J is TRBJ2-2; 7 bases align to TRBD2. Germline assignment: CDR1 DFQATT and CDR2 SNEGSKA (reference sequence). CDR3 length: 16 amino acids. V shed 0 bases, J shed 4 bases, and the junction held 8 bases outside the gene matches.

The table lists this clonotype with many counts. This chain connects TRBV20-1 to TRBJ2-3, with TRBD2 matching 10 bases. CDR1 and CDR2 from the germline V gene are DFQATT and SNEGSKA (reference sequence). This CDR3 spans 16 amino acids. The trim removed 5 bases at V and 4 bases at J, leaving 12 bases unmatched. The CDR3 coding sequence is TGCAGTGCTCCCGATATCAGCGGGGGGGCCCCAGATACGCAGTATTTT. It translates to CSAPDISGGAPDTQYF.

Ten or more counts support this clonotype. The genes are TRBV5-1 and TRBJ2-5; D not resolved. Trimming removed 0 bases from V and 5 bases from J, with 5 bases in between. The germline V gene has CDR1 SGHRS and CDR2 YFSETQ. The CDR3 consists of 12 residues. The CDR3 DNA follows: TGCGCCAGCAGCTTGGACGGGGAGACCCAGTACTTC. Amino acids: CASSLDGETQYF.

The table lists this clonotype with many counts. The chain has TRBV18 and TRBJ2-7; 10 positions agree with TRBD2. Looked up from germline, CDR1 is KGHSH and CDR2 is LQKENI. With V trimmed by 0 bases and J by 3 bases, 5 bases remained unmatched. This CDR3 is built from 16 residues. DNA for the CDR3: TGTGCCAGCTCACCACCGGGACTAGCGACGAACTACGAGCAGTACTTC. Protein product: CASSPPGLATNYEQYF.

This clonotype was detected many times. The chain uses TRBV29-1 and TRBJ1-5; the D gene is possibly TRBD1 (5 bases). The germline V and J ends were trimmed by 0 bases and 6 bases, with 9 bases remaining between them. The germline CDR1 and CDR2 sequences are SQVTM and ANQGSEA. The CDR3 consists of 13 residues. CDR3 DNA sequence: TGCAGCGTTGAAGACAGGGACGGTCAGCCCCAGCATTTT. This codes for CSVEDRDGQPQHF.

Concerning this clonotype: The junction differs from germline at one of its ends, possibly a read error. The gene calls are TRBV19 and TRBJ2-6; 9 bases are a match to TRBD1. CDR1 is LNHDA, CDR2 SQIVND, per germline (reference sequence). The CDR3 runs to 15 residues. The CDR3 sequence: CASSVDRGGADVLTF. The CDR3 bases are TGTGCCAGTAGTGTAGACAGGGGGGGGGCCGACGTCCTGACTTTC. Complete variable domain (other parts from reference TRBV19 and TRBJ2-6): DGGITQSPKYLFRKEGQNVTLSCEQNLNHDAMYWYRQDPGQGLRLIYYSQIVNDFQKGDIAEGYSVSREKKESFPLTVTSAQKNPTAFYLCASSVDRGGADVLTFGAGSRLTVL.